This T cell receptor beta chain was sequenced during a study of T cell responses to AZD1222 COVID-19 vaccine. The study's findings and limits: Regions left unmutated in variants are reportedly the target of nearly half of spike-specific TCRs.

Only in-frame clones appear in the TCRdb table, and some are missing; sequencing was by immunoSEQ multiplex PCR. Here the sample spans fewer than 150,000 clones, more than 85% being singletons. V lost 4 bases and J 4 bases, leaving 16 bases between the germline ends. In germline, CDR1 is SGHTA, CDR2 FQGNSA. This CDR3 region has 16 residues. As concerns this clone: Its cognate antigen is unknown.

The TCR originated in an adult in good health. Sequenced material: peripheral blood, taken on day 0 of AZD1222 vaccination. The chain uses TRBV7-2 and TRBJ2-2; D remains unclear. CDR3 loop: CASSSRARAPTGELFF. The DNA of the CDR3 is TGTGCCAGCAGCTCCCGGGCACGAGCTCCCACCGGGGAGCTGTTTTTT.